A selection of T cell receptor beta chains follows, all from one sample in a study of T-cell memory formation after mild COVID-19. TCRdb recomputed calls from the 5' RACE reads with MiXCR, one row per CDR3 protein. The sample carries 300,000 to 400,000 distinct CDR3 sequences, 25% to 30% recorded once. The sequenced sample was PBMCs or a T cell subset sorted from them (not recorded which). The receptor source for this set is an adult woman who had mild COVID-19 (a few samples of this study predate the infection). Cell type and time point are not known. Both conserved end residues are part of each CDR3. A D gene is named only where the DNA matches it firmly. Expanded clones are given a class, and other clones once, few, many or no size at all.

V	D	size	J	DNA	CDR3
TRBV7-2	TRBD2	NA	TRBJ2-7	TGTGCCAGCAGCTTAGCGACGGGATGGCGGGAGAACACCTACGAGCAGTACTTC	CASSLATGWRENTYEQYF
TRBV4-3	NA	many	TRBJ2-1	TGCGCCAGCAGCCAGGGTTCTAGCCGGCTGATCTTC	CASSQGSSRLIF
TRBV9	NA	NA	TRBJ1-2	TGTGCCAGCAGCGTAGGGGGGAATAGAGACTATGGCTACACCTTC	CASSVGGNRDYGYTF
TRBV29-1	TRBD1	NA	TRBJ2-7	TGCAGCGTTTACATCGGGACAGTGACCTACGAGCAGTACTTC	CSVYIGTVTYEQYF
TRBV20-1	NA	NA	TRBJ1-1	TGCAGTGCTAGAGAGTCGAGCTACACTGAAGCTTTCTTT	CSARESSYTEAFF
TRBV5-6	TRBD1	few	TRBJ1-1	TGTGCCAGCAGCCATGACAGGGAGAACACTGAAGCTTTCTTC	CASSHDRENTEAFF
TRBV7-7	TRBD1	few	TRBJ2-5	TGTGCTAGCAGCCAGGGGGTGGCCCAAGAGACCCAGTACTTC	CASSQGVAQETQYF
TRBV3-1	NA	few	TRBJ2-5	TGTGCCAGCAGCCTTGGCAGCCCAAAAGAGACCCAGTACTTC	CASSLGSPKETQYF
TRBV29-1	NA	NA	TRBJ1-4	TGCAGCGTTCGGCTGGGAGGGACTAATGAAAAACTGTTTTTT	CSVRLGGTNEKLFF
TRBV20-1	TRBD2	few	TRBJ2-5	TGCAGTCCTATCCCGGGAGGGGGGAAAGAGACCCAGTACTTC	CSPIPGGGKETQYF
TRBV4-3	NA	NA	TRBJ2-7	TGCGCCAGCAGCCCACCAGGGGTTATCGGGCAGTACTTC	CASSPPGVIGQYF
TRBV5-1	TRBD1	few	TRBJ1-2	TGCGCCAGCAGTTACGACAGGGGAGGCGGCTACACCTTC	CASSYDRGGGYTF
TRBV5-5	NA	NA	TRBJ2-2	TGTGCCAGCAGCTTCTGGGCGGGGAGGACAAACACCGGGGAGCTGTTTTTT	CASSFWAGRTNTGELFF
TRBV4-2	TRBD2	few	TRBJ2-2	TGTGCCAGCAGCCACGGACTAGCGGTTAACACCGGGGAGCTGTTTTTT	CASSHGLAVNTGELFF
TRBV27	NA	NA	TRBJ2-7	TGTGCCAGCACGAGCCGCACCTCCTACGAGCAGTACTTC	CASTSRTSYEQYF
TRBV7-2	NA	NA	TRBJ2-4	TGTGCCAGCAGCCTACAAGGAAACATTCAGTACTTC	CASSLQGNIQYF
TRBV7-2	NA	few	TRBJ2-5	TGTGCCAGCAGCTTCGGGCGGAAAGAGACCCAGTACTTC	CASSFGRKETQYF
TRBV29-1	NA	many	TRBJ2-7	TGCAGCGTTGCCGGTTCCGGCTACGAGCAGTACTTC	CSVAGSGYEQYF
TRBV3-1	TRBD2	few	TRBJ2-1	TGTGCCAGCAGCCGCGGGACTAGCGGGACTTCTCTCAATGAGCAGTTCTTC	CASSRGTSGTSLNEQFF
TRBV5-1	TRBD2	NA	TRBJ2-7	TGCGCCAGCGCCCGGGGGACGGGGACTAGCGCCTACGAGCAGTACTTC	CASARGTGTSAYEQYF
TRBV28	TRBD1	NA	TRBJ1-2	TGTGCCAGCAGTTCCCCCGCCGCACAAACAGGGGAGAATGGCTACACCTTC	CASSSPAAQTGENGYTF
TRBV4-2	NA	NA	TRBJ2-7	TGTGCCAGCAGCCAAGATCGGGGGCAACCGGGCTACGAGCAGTACTTC	CASSQDRGQPGYEQYF
TRBV13	NA	NA	TRBJ2-3	TGTGCCAGCAGCCGTGCCGGACTGGGCACAGATACGCAGTATTTT	CASSRAGLGTDTQYF
TRBV14	TRBD2	NA	TRBJ2-1	TGTGCCAGCCGCCCTTTAGCGGGATACAATGAGCAGTTCTTC	CASRPLAGYNEQFF
TRBV9	NA	NA	TRBJ2-1	TGTGCCAGCAGCGTTGGTAGAATCCAATACAATGAGCAGTTCTTC	CASSVGRIQYNEQFF
TRBV7-9	NA	few	TRBJ2-4	TGTGCCAGCAGCTTAGTGTCTGACAGGACTGGTGACATTCAGTACTTC	CASSLVSDRTGDIQYF
TRBV6-5	NA	NA	TRBJ2-3	TGTGCCAGCAGCCACGAGGGGCCTCGAGGGCGCACAGATACGCAGTATTTT	CASSHEGPRGRTDTQYF
TRBV5-1	TRBD2	NA	TRBJ2-3	TGCGCCAGCAGCTTCGTCCGCGGGGGGAGCGATACGCAGTATTTT	CASSFVRGGSDTQYF
TRBV15	NA	NA	TRBJ2-5	TGTGCCACCAGCAACCGGGCCGAGGATGAGACCCAGTACTTC	CATSNRAEDETQYF
TRBV12-3/TRBV12-4	NA	NA	TRBJ1-4	TGTGCCAGCAGTCAAGGGTGGGCGGGTAATGAAAAACTGTTTTTT	CASSQGWAGNEKLFF
TRBV2	NA	few	TRBJ1-5	TGTGCCAGCAAGGCGTCCCTTATGCAGCCCCAGCATTTT	CASKASLMQPQHF
TRBV6-2/TRBV6-3	TRBD1	NA	TRBJ1-5	TGTGCCAGCAGTTACGGCAGGGGGAATCAGCCCCAGCATTTT	CASSYGRGNQPQHF
TRBV19	NA	NA	TRBJ1-5	TGTGCCAGTAGTATAGATCGGGCAGCCAATCAGCCCCAGCATTTT	CASSIDRAANQPQHF
TRBV20-1	NA	NA	TRBJ2-3	TGCAGTGCTAGTGAGCCCCGGGGGCGCGCAGATACGCAGTATTTT	CSASEPRGRADTQYF
TRBV29-1	NA	few	TRBJ1-3	TGCAGCGCCCCGGCAGGAAACACCATATATTTT	CSAPAGNTIYF
TRBV7-9	TRBD2	NA	TRBJ2-3	TGTGCCAGCAGCGTGTGGCGGGGGGTCACAGATACGCAGTATTTT	CASSVWRGVTDTQYF
TRBV3-2	NA	medium-sized	TRBJ2-1	NA	CASSQFGQGAYNEQFF
TRBV11-2	NA	few	TRBJ2-1	TGTGCCAGCAGCTTACTAGCGACTGTTATAATCAATGAGCAGTTCTTC	CASSLLATVIINEQFF
TRBV29-1	NA	NA	TRBJ2-7	TGCAGCGTTGAAGATGAGGGACGGAGCTCCTACGAGCAGTACTTC	CSVEDEGRSSYEQYF
TRBV12-3/TRBV12-4	TRBD1	NA	TRBJ1-1	TGTGCCAGCAGTTTGACAGGGGGAACCACTGAAGCTTTCTTT	CASSLTGGTTEAFF
TRBV5-1	NA	few	TRBJ2-3	TGCGCCAGCAGCTCGGTGTCTGGAGGGGCGTCAATAGATACGCAGTATTTT	CASSSVSGGASIDTQYF
TRBV5-1	NA	NA	TRBJ1-2	TGCGCCAGCAGCTTCTCAGAGATTAACTATGGCTACACCTTC	CASSFSEINYGYTF
TRBV7-9	NA	NA	TRBJ1-2	TGTGCCAGCAGCTTATCGACTTTAACTAACTATGGCTACACCTTC	CASSLSTLTNYGYTF
TRBV5-6	NA	NA	TRBJ2-6	TGTGCCAGCAGCTTGGCGGGGTCAAACGTCCTGACTTTC	CASSLAGSNVLTF
TRBV3-1	NA	few	TRBJ2-7	TGTGCCAGCAGCCAAGGGTCATGGGGTACCTACGAGCAGTACTTC	CASSQGSWGTYEQYF
TRBV4-3	NA	few	TRBJ1-1	TGCGCCAGCAGCCGCACCAGGGATGCGAACACTGAAGCTTTCTTT	CASSRTRDANTEAFF
TRBV20-1	NA	NA	TRBJ2-6	TGCAGTGCTAGTCGGGGGACTGGGGCCAACGTCCTGACTTTC	CSASRGTGANVLTF
TRBV19	NA	few	TRBJ1-1	TGTGCCAGTAGTATTGCCAAGGCTGAAGCTTTCTTT	CASSIAKAEAFF
TRBV4-3	NA	few	TRBJ2-2	TGCGCCAGCAGCCAAGAATGGGGGAGTTTAACCGGGGAGCTGTTTTTT	CASSQEWGSLTGELFF
TRBV3-1	NA	NA	TRBJ2-5	TGTGCCAGCAGCCAAGAGAGCGACGAGACCCAGTACTTC	CASSQESDETQYF
TRBV19	NA	NA	TRBJ1-1	TGTGCCAGTAGTCTCAAAGGTTACACTGAAGCTTTCTTT	CASSLKGYTEAFF
TRBV6-5	NA	once	TRBJ1-1	TGTGCCAGCAGTACACAAGTCAACACTGAAGCTTTCTTT	CASSTQVNTEAFF
TRBV12-5	NA	few	TRBJ2-6	TGTGCTAGTGGTCTCGCAGGGGGGGCCAACGTCCTGACTTTC	CASGLAGGANVLTF